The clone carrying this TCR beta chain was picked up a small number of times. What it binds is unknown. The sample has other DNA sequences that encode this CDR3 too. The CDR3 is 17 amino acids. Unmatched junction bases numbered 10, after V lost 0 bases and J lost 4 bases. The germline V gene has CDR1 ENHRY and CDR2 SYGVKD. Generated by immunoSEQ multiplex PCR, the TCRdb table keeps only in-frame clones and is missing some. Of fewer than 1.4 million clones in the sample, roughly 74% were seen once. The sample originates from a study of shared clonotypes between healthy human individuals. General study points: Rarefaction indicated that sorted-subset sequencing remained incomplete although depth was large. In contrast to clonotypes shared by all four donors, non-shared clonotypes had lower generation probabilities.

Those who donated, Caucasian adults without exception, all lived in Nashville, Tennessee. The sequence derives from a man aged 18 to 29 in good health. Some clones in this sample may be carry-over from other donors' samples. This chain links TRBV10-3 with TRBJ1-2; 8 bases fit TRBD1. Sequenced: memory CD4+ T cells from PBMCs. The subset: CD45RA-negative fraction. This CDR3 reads CAISESGGTGGGYGYTF. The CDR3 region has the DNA TGTGCCATCAGTGAGTCGGGCGGGACAGGAGGGGGCTATGGCTACACCTTC.